This TCR beta chain emerged from a study of metastatic and nonmetastatic thyroid tumors. Study-wide background: Repertoires from malignant and benign thyroid patients were compared across blood and tumor or nodule tissue. Study outcomes and limitations: Malignant thyroid tumors reportedly had TCR beta diversity that was significantly higher than in benign nodules, in blood and tumor.

No patient received treatment before thyroid surgery. Notes on this clone: Its antigen is unidentified.

Per the original methods: The distant-metastasis classifier for papillary thyroid cancer was built from CDR3 differences across clinicopathological groups. MiXCR reprocessed the PCR reads for TCRdb. V and J calls and clone size were set by TCRdb, not the authors. The data contain around 20,000 clones, about a third of them singletons. Trimming shortened V by 5 bases and J by 2 bases, and 4 bases separated the two germline ends. The CDR3 is made up of 11 amino acids. The origin of this receptor is a female donor with papillary thyroid cancer or a benign thyroid nodule (not recorded which). Some clones in this sample may be carry-over from other donors' samples. J is TRBJ2-7 and V is TRBV12-3 or TRBV12-4; D is undetermined. The sequenced material came from tumor tissue. DNA for the CDR3: TGTGCCAGCAGTCGGGCCTACGAGCAGTACTTC. This codes for CASSRAYEQYF.